A single sample gave rise to the 6 T cell receptor beta chains below, sequenced in a study of T-cell memory formation after mild COVID-19. In TCRdb, the 5' RACE reads were re-called with MiXCR into one record per CDR3 protein. This table has 400,000 to 500,000 distinct CDR3 sequences, roughly 18% appearing once. Sequenced input: PBMCs or a T cell subset sorted from them (not recorded which). The origin of the receptors is a man younger than 35 who had mild COVID-19 (a few samples of this study predate the infection). Cell type and time point are not known.

A few counts support this clonotype. The chain recombines TRBV9 with TRBJ1-1; D call uncertain. The germline V gene has CDR1 SGDLS and CDR2 YYNGEE. The V gene lost 4 bases and the J gene lost 4 bases, with 8 bases spanning the gap. The CDR3 has 12 residues. CDR3 in DNA: TGTGCCAGCAGCCCTGAGGGCACTGAAGCTTTCTTT. It is translated as CASSPEGTEAFF. Variable domain in full (rest from reference TRBV9 and TRBJ1-1): DSGVTQTPKHLITATGQRVTLRCSPRSGDLSVYWYQQSLDQGLQFLIQYYNGEERAKGNILERFSAQQFPDLHSELNLSSLELGDSALYFCASSPEGTEAFFGQGTRLTVV.

This clonotype was found a few times. The rearrangement links TRBV29-1 to TRBJ2-6; the D is unclear. The germline V and J ends were trimmed by 5 bases and 1 base, with 3 bases remaining between them. This CDR3 is built from 12 residues. Per the germline V gene, CDR1 is SQVTM and CDR2 is ANQGSEA. CDR3 DNA sequence: TGCAGCGTTTCGTCTGGGGCCAACGTCCTGACTTTC. Its protein product is CSVSSGANVLTF.

This clonotype has a count of ten or more. The genes are TRBV5-1 and TRBJ2-2, with TRBD1 as a possible D gene (5 bases). The ends were cut back, 2 bases at V and 0 bases at J, with 8 bases in the middle. The CDR3 contains 15 residues. Germline CDR1 and CDR2: SGHRS and YFSETQ. In DNA, the CDR3 is TGCGCCAGCAGCTTAGGACATTCGAACACCGGGGAGCTGTTTTTT. Residues: CASSLGHSNTGELFF.

The chain combines TRBV29-1 with TRBJ2-4; a possible D gene is TRBD2 (6 bases). The germline CDR1 and CDR2 sequences are SQVTM and ANQGSEA. The CDR3 has 14 residues. Trimming removed 2 bases at V and 7 bases at J, with 15 bases between. The DNA for the CDR3 is TGCAGCGTTGAACGCGGGGTAGGAGGGAACATTCAGTACTTC. Amino acid sequence: CSVERGVGGNIQYF.

This chain uses TRBV2 with TRBJ2-5, with unresolved D. The CDR3 contains 12 residues. Germline-derived CDR1 and CDR2 are SNHLY and FYNNEI. V was clipped by 1 base and J by 5 bases, with 5 bases between them. CDR3 DNA sequence: TGTGCCAGCAGTGAAGGGTTGGAGACCCAGTACTTC. It encodes CASSEGLETQYF.

This clonotype was found a few times. The chain is built from TRBV27 and TRBJ2-5; tentatively, D is TRBD2 (6 bases). CDR3 length equals 14 residues. Germline CDR1 and CDR2: MNHEY and SMNVEV (reference sequence). Trimming left V 2 bases short and J 5 bases short, with 12 bases between. The CDR3: CASSLKTSRETQYF. The CDR3 DNA sequence: TGTGCCAGCAGTTTAAAAACTAGCAGGGAGACCCAGTACTTC.